The clone carrying this TCR beta chain showed up just a few times. The CDR3 is made up of 11 amino acids. V dropped 4 bases and J dropped 1 base, with 4 bases sitting between them. CDR1 is DFQATT, CDR2 SNEGSKA, per germline (reference sequence). Using constant-segment primers, 5'RACE produced TCR alpha and TCR beta cDNA libraries carrying sample barcodes and UMIs. Each CDR3 protein gets one entry after TCRdb re-called the 5' RACE reads with MiXCR. The repertoire has 35,000 to 50,000 distinct CDR3 sequences, 6% to 7% of them found once; the top ten carry about 0.8%. This sample was included in a study of T-cell memory formation after mild COVID-19.

The chain couples TRBV20-1 to TRBJ1-1; the D is unclear. The specimen was PBMCs or a T cell subset sorted from them (not recorded which). The receptor was isolated from an adult who had mild COVID-19 (a few samples of this study predate the infection). Cell type and time point are not known. CDR3: CSATKNTEAFF. The CDR3 DNA follows: TGCAGTGCTACCAAGAACACTGAAGCTTTCTTT.